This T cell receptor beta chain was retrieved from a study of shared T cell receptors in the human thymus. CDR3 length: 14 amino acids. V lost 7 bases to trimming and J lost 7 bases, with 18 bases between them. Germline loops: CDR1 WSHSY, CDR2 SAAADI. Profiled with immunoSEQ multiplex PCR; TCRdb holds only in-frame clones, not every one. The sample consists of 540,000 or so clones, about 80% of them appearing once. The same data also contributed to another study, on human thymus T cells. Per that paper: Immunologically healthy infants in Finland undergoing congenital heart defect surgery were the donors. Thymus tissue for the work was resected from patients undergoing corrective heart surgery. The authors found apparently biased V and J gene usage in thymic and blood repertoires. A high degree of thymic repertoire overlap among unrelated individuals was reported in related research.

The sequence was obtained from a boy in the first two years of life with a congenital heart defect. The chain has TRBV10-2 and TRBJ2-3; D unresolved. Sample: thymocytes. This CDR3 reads CASKASSPENTQYF. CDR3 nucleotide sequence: TGCGCCAGCAAGGCTAGTTCCCCTGAAAATACGCAGTATTTT.